These 15 T cell receptor beta chains share one sample of origin, sequenced in a study of CD8+CD57+ T cells in acquired aplastic anemia. Patients who underwent sequencing had shown CD8+CD57+ cell expansion by flow cytometry. The study profiled TCR beta VDJ and CDR3 using genomic DNA as template. TCRdb independently ran MiXCR on the reads; one entry per CDR3 protein. The sample has 150,000 to 200,000 distinct CDR3 sequences; less than 60% are singletons. Sequenced input: sorted CD4+, CD8+, or CD8+CD57+ T cells (not recorded which) from PBMCs. These receptors originate from a human donor with aplastic anemia.

This clonotype was counted a few times. The genes are TRBV15 and TRBJ1-1; no reliable D call. Trimming cost V 4 bases and J 0 bases, with 9 bases left between them. Germline lookup yields CDR1 LNHNV and CDR2 YYDKDF (reference sequence). This CDR3 is 14 amino acids long. As DNA, the CDR3 is TGTGCCACCAGCAAGGGAGATTTGAACACTGAAGCTTTCTTT. Amino acids: CATSKGDLNTEAFF.

This clonotype was counted between two and nine times. This CDR3 reads CASSQYSDGGNTIYF. In DNA, the CDR3 is TGTGCCAGCAGCCAATACTCGGACGGAGGAAACACCATATATTTT. The V call is TRBV3-1, the J call TRBJ1-3; unclear D gene. The germline V and J ends were trimmed by 2 bases and 4 bases, with 12 bases remaining between them. Germline CDR1 and CDR2: LGHDT and YNNKEL (reference sequence). The CDR3 covers 15 residues.

The V and J genes are TRBV20-1 and TRBJ2-3; 7 bases line up with TRBD2. CDR3 size: 15 residues. Germline-derived CDR1 and CDR2 are DFQATT and SNEGSKA (reference sequence). The V segment lost 3 bases and the J segment 3 bases; nucleotides outside the gene matches: 9. The CDR3 here is CSASRGGSTTDTQYF. The DNA of the CDR3 is TGCAGTGCTAGCCGGGGCGGGAGCACAACAGATACGCAGTATTTT.

This clonotype was recorded a few times. The chain uses TRBV15 and TRBJ2-2; tentative D call: TRBD2 (6 bases). V was cut by 8 bases and J by 7 bases, with 17 bases left in between. Germline-derived CDR1 and CDR2 are LNHNV and YYDKDF (reference sequence). The CDR3 is made up of 14 amino acids. The CDR3 sequence: CATSSGEDSGELFF. The DNA of the CDR3 is TGTGCCACCTCGTCGGGAGAGGATAGCGGGGAGCTGTTTTTT. The variable domain in full, with the rest retrieved from reference TRBV15 and TRBJ2-2, is DAMVIQNPRYQVTQFGKPVTLSCSQTLNHNVMYWYQQKSSQAPKLLFHYYDKDFNNEADTPDNFQSRRPNTSFCFLDIRSPGLGDTAMYLCATSSGEDSGELFFGEGSRLTVL.

Of note for this clonotype: The junction and the germline gene differ at one end; a read error may be behind it. This chain uses TRBV20-1 with TRBJ2-1; D is uncertain. From germline, CDR1 is DFQATT and CDR2 SNEGSKA (reference sequence). The CDR3 has 13 amino acids. This CDR3 reads CSARGAHYDEQFF. The CDR3 coding sequence is TGCAGTGCCAGAGGCGCCCATTACGATGAGCAGTTCTTC.

The gene calls are TRBV2 and TRBJ2-7; D not resolved. V gave up 1 base and J gave up 3 bases, with 10 bases separating them. Per germline, CDR1 SNHLY and CDR2 FYNNEI. The CDR3 length is 14 residues. In DNA, the CDR3 is TGTGCCAGCAGTGAAGATGGGCGAGGCTACGAGCAGTACTTC. Protein: CASSEDGRGYEQYF.

The chain couples TRBV10-2 to TRBJ2-7; D remains ambiguous. CDR1 WSHSY and CDR2 SAAADI come from the germline V gene. The CDR3 loop spans 12 amino acids. The germline V and J ends were trimmed by 4 bases and 1 base, with 5 bases remaining between them. The DNA of the CDR3 is TGCGCCAGCAGTGCTAGTTCCTACGAGCAGTACTTC. Translated: CASSASSYEQYF.

This clonotype was observed many times. J is TRBJ1-5 and V is TRBV19; D is uncertain. The CDR3 loop spans 15 amino acids. Germline V CDR1 and CDR2: LNHDA, SQIVND (reference sequence). The V and J ends lost 7 bases and 4 bases respectively, with 17 bases between them. CDR3 protein: CASMPFEGLNQPQHF. The DNA for the CDR3 is TGTGCCAGTATGCCCTTCGAAGGACTTAATCAGCCCCAGCATTTT.

Ten or more counts support this clonotype. The CDR3 nucleotides read TGCGCCAGCAGTGAGGGCGGTAAGCGTGAAAAACTGTTTTTT. Encoded protein: CASSEGGKREKLFF. This sequence joins TRBV5-1 and TRBJ1-4; no firm D call. Trimming left V 5 bases short and J 7 bases short, with 15 bases between. Germline lookup yields CDR1 SGHRS and CDR2 YFSETQ. The CDR3 totals 14 residues.

This clonotype was seen many times. The chain couples TRBV3-1 to TRBJ1-1; D unresolved. Trimming removed 1 base at V and 1 base at J, with 4 bases between. Germline CDR1 reads LGHDT; CDR2 reads YNNKEL (reference sequence). The length of the CDR3 is 13 residues. The CDR3 bases are TGTGCCAGCAGCCAAGGGCCGAACACTGAAGCTTTCTTT. This sequence encodes CASSQGPNTEAFF. Combining the CDR3 with reference TRBV3-1 and TRBJ1-1 gives the whole variable domain DTAVSQTPKYLVTQMGNDKSIKCEQNLGHDTMYWYKQDSKKFLKIMFSYNNKELIINETVPNRFSPKSPDKAHLNLHINSLELGDSAVYFCASSQGPNTEAFFGQGTRLTVV.

The chain employs TRBV20-1 and TRBJ2-7; no definite D call. The CDR3 extends over 13 amino acids. V was cut by 0 bases and J by 6 bases, with 12 bases left in between. The germline CDR1 and CDR2 sequences are DFQATT and SNEGSKA (reference sequence). The CDR3 protein is CSARDQIFREQYF. In DNA, the CDR3 is TGCAGTGCTAGAGATCAAATTTTCCGCGAGCAGTACTTC.

This clonotype was found once. Possible read error: a much larger clone is one base away. The chain recombines TRBV4-2 with TRBJ2-1, with D perhaps matching TRBD1 or TRBD2 (5 bases each). CDR3 length: 15 residues. The germline CDR1 and CDR2 sequences are LGHNA and YNFKEQ. CDR3 in amino acids: CASRPGSAGYNEQLF. CDR3 sequence (DNA): TGTGCCAGCAGGCCGGGGTCCGCAGGGTACAATGAGCAGCTCTTC.

This clonotype is labeled medium-sized. The rearrangement links TRBV15 to TRBJ1-2; a weak D match, TRBD1 (5 bases). CDR3 length: 17 residues. V lost 3 bases, J lost 4 bases, and 21 bases lay in between. Germline V gives CDR1 LNHNV, CDR2 YYDKDF (reference sequence). For the CDR3, the DNA is TGTGCCACCAGCAGTCCCAATTATCCCCGGGGGAGCTATGGCTACACCTTC. Translated, it gives CATSSPNYPRGSYGYTF. Together with reference TRBV15 and TRBJ1-2, the CDR3 gives the full variable domain: DAMVIQNPRYQVTQFGKPVTLSCSQTLNHNVMYWYQQKSSQAPKLLFHYYDKDFNNEADTPDNFQSRRPNTSFCFLDIRSPGLGDTAMYLCATSSPNYPRGSYGYTFGSGTRLTVV.

The rearrangement joins TRBV7-2 to TRBJ1-6, with no clear D. The V gene lost 1 base and the J gene lost 15 bases, with 7 bases spanning the gap. Germline V gene data show CDR1 as SGHTA and CDR2 as FQGNSA. The CDR3 extends over 11 amino acids. CDR3 nucleotide sequence: TGTGCCAGCAGCTTAGACAGTCTCCTCCACTTT. Protein: CASSLDSLLHF.

J is TRBJ2-7 and V is TRBV25-1; 7 bases line up with TRBD2. V dropped 4 bases and J dropped 4; count of bases not matched to a gene: 7. CDR1 and CDR2 from the germline V gene are MGHDK and SYGVNS. The CDR3 covers 14 residues. CDR3 bases: TGTGCCAGCAGTGGGGGAGGGATGATGTACGAGCAGTACTTC. Amino acid sequence: CASSGGGMMYEQYF.